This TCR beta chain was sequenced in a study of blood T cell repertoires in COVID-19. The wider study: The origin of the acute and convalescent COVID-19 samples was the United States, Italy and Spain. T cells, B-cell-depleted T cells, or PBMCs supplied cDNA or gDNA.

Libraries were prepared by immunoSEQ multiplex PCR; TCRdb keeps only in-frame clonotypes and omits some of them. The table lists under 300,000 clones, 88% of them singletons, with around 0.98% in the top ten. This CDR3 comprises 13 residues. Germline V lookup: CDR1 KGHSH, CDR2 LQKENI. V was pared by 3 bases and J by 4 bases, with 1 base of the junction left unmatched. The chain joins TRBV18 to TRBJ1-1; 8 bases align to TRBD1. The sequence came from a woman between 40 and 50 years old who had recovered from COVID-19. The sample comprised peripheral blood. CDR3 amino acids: CASSPDRGTEAFF. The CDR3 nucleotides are TGTGCCAGCTCACCCGACAGGGGCACTGAAGCTTTCTTT. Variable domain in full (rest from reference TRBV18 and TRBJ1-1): NAGVMQNPRHLVRRRGQEARLRCSPMKGHSHVYWYRQLPEEGLKFMVYLQKENIIDESGMPKERFSAEFPKEGPSILRIQQVVRGDSAAYFCASSPDRGTEAFFGQGTRLTVV.